The source of this T cell receptor (beta chain) is a study of T cell repertoires in cytomegalovirus infection. Study-wide background: An indication of both CMV infection and matching HLA type came from public TCR beta signatures. Study findings and constraints: Within the response measured ex vivo, HLA-C-restricted CMV-specific TCR beta clonotypes were dominant.

With regard to this clonotype: Antigen: not known.

TCRdb itself ran the reads through MiXCR, one entry per CDR3 protein. The sample records hundreds of thousands of distinct CDR3 sequences, about 42% being singletons. The sequence derives from a human donor in good health (CMV status not recorded). Some clones in this sample may be carry-over from other donors' samples. The starting material was cultured PBMCs, obtained from culture after CMV antigen stimulation.

CDR3 bases: TGTGCCAGCAGCACCCAAAGGGATTATGAGCAGTTCTTC. The encoded protein is CASSTQRDYEQFF. The chain combines TRBV7-2 with TRBJ2-1; D is ambiguous. Germline CDR1 and CDR2: SGHTA and FQGNSA. This CDR3 has 13 residues. V shed 5 bases and J shed 8 bases, with 13 bases lying between them.